Below are 22 T cell receptor beta chains sequenced from a single sample in a study of shared clonotypes between healthy human individuals. Only CD45RO-negative cells positively selected for CCR7 counted as naive CD8 cells, so terminally differentiated effector memory CD45RA+ cells were excluded. Using immunoSEQ multiplex PCR, the repertoire was profiled, and TCRdb retains in-frame clones only, with some absent. The sample records some 580,000 clones, nearly 98% being singletons. Sequencing was carried out using naive CD8+ T cells sorted from blood. The source is a man aged 25-40 years in good health.

The rearrangement links TRBV28 to TRBJ1-1; the D is unclear. Germline V gives CDR1 MDHEN, CDR2 SYDVKM. The CDR3 runs to 14 residues. Deletions cut 3 bases from V and 5 bases from J, with 13 bases between. CDR3: CASSFPLAATEAFF. The CDR3 DNA follows: TGTGCCAGCAGTTTCCCTCTAGCGGCGACTGAAGCTTTCTTT.

The chain recombines TRBV29-1 with TRBJ2-7; perhaps TRBD1 as D (5 bases). The CDR3 contains 10 residues. CDR1 is SQVTM and CDR2 is ANQGSEA in the germline V gene. CDR3 residues: CRPRVYEQYF. CDR3 coding DNA: TGCAGGCCCAGGGTCTACGAGCAGTACTTC.

The DNA for the CDR3 is TGTGCCAGCAGCACAAAATGGGGACAGGAGTACCAAGAGACCCAGTACTTC. Protein sequence: CASSTKWGQEYQETQYF. The chain has TRBV7-9 and TRBJ2-5; 8 nucleotides agree with TRBD1. The CDR3 contains 17 residues. V shed 5 bases, J shed 0 bases, and the junction held 11 bases outside the gene matches. Germline V gene lookup returns CDR1 SEHNR and CDR2 FQNEAQ (reference sequence).

The chain links TRBV7-8 to TRBJ1-1; a weak D match, TRBD1 (6 bases). Between the trimmed V and J ends, which lost 2 bases and 1 base, there was a span of 11 bases. This CDR3 is built from 15 residues. Germline values: CDR1 SGHVS, CDR2 FQNEAQ. This chain's CDR3 is CASSLLDRTNTEAFF. The CDR3 DNA reads TGTGCCAGCAGCTTATTAGACAGGACGAACACTGAAGCTTTCTTT.

The chain has TRBV6-1 and TRBJ1-5, with no clear D. The CDR3 loop spans 15 amino acids. V gave up 7 bases and J gave up 0 bases, with 13 bases separating them. The germline V gene encodes CDR1 MNHNS and CDR2 SASEGT. The CDR3 nucleotides are TGTGCCAGCAAGCCTACGCAAAATAGCAATCAGCCCCAGCATTTT. Translation gives CASKPTQNSNQPQHF.

This clone came up a few times. The J gene is TRBJ1-2, the V gene TRBV18; D uncertain. The CDR3 is 13 residues long. Germline V lookup: CDR1 KGHSH, CDR2 LQKENI. Trimming removed 0 bases from V and 8 bases from J, with 10 bases in between. In DNA form, the CDR3 reads TGTGCCAGCTCACCACCTCGGACGGAAGGCTACACCTTC. Its translation is CASSPPRTEGYTF. Full variable domain (rest looked up from reference TRBV18 and TRBJ1-2): NAGVMQNPRHLVRRRGQEARLRCSPMKGHSHVYWYRQLPEEGLKFMVYLQKENIIDESGMPKERFSAEFPKEGPSILRIQQVVRGDSAAYFCASSPPRTEGYTFGSGTRLTVV.

This clone has only one observation. The V call is TRBV10-2, the J call TRBJ2-6; D not resolved. With 8 bases removed from V and 0 bases from J, the gap between germline ends came to 11 bases. There are 15 residues in the CDR3. Germline loops: CDR1 WSHSY, CDR2 SAAADI. The CDR3 sequence: CASFGRTSGANVLTF. The CDR3 DNA reads as TGCGCCAGCTTCGGACGGACCTCTGGGGCCAACGTCCTGACTTTC.

Points on this clone: Within the sample, other DNA sequences also encode this same CDR3. The chain joins TRBV27 to TRBJ1-1, with D hard to call. Germline assignment: CDR1 MNHEY and CDR2 SMNVEV (reference sequence). Trimming stripped 2 bases from V and 1 base from J, with 5 bases between. The CDR3 is 13 amino acids. DNA of the CDR3: TGTGCCAGCAGTTTACAGCAGAACACTGAAGCTTTCTTT. Translating gives CASSLQQNTEAFF.

The V gene is TRBV4-3, the J gene TRBJ2-7; 7 bases map to TRBD2. Looked up from germline, CDR1 is LGHNA and CDR2 is YSLEER. After removal of 1 base from V and 1 base from J, the junction contained 4 bases not matched to a gene. The CDR3 sequence is 15 residues long. Written as DNA, the CDR3 is TGCGCCAGCAGCCAAGCTTCAGCGGGATCCTACGAGCAGTACTTC. This gives the protein CASSQASAGSYEQYF.

This chain links TRBV5-1 with TRBJ2-3; D ambiguous. V was clipped by 0 bases and J by 5 bases, with 13 bases between them. Per germline, CDR1 SGHRS and CDR2 YFSETQ. The CDR3 has 15 amino acids. In nucleotides, the CDR3 is TGCGCCAGCAGCTTGGAGGGTCAAGGCAGAGATACGCAGTATTTT. It translates to CASSLEGQGRDTQYF.

The CDR3 nucleotides are TGTGCCAGCAGCTTTACTAGCCTGAGGGAGCAGTTCTTC. The encoded protein is CASSFTSLREQFF. The J gene is TRBJ2-1, the V gene TRBV11-1; tentatively, D is TRBD2 (6 bases). The CDR3 has 13 residues. Trimming pared 3 bases from V and 10 bases from J, leaving 13 bases between. The V gene's germline CDR1 is SGHAT and CDR2 FQDESV (reference sequence).

V usage is TRBV6-1 and J usage is TRBJ1-4; D is uncertain. The ends were cut back, 0 bases at V and 8 bases at J, with 16 bases in the middle. The CDR3 is 16 residues long. Germline V lookup: CDR1 MNHNS, CDR2 SASEGT. Written as DNA, the CDR3 is TGTGCCAGCAGTGAAGCGCCGCCGTTAATGGCCGAAAAACTGTTTTTT. It is translated as CASSEAPPLMAEKLFF.

This chain joins TRBV5-6 and TRBJ1-2; maybe TRBD1 (6 bases). The CDR3 is 15 residues long. Trimming removed 4 bases from V and 3 bases from J, with 16 bases in between. The V gene's germline CDR1 is SGHDT and CDR2 YYEEEE. The CDR3 protein is CASSRNRVIDYGYTF. The DNA of the CDR3 is TGTGCCAGCAGCCGAAACAGGGTCATTGACTATGGCTACACCTTC.

V gene TRBV5-1 combines with J gene TRBJ2-3; TRBD2 agrees at 14 bases. Germline values: CDR1 SGHRS, CDR2 YFSETQ. V was pared by 4 bases and J by 5 bases, with 15 bases of the junction left unmatched. The CDR3 sequence is 19 residues long. Here the CDR3 DNA reads TGCGCCAGCAGCAACACCCCGGGACTAGCGGGAGATGTGGGAGATACGCAGTATTTT. Translating it yields CASSNTPGLAGDVGDTQYF. Full variable domain (remainder filled in from reference TRBV5-1 and TRBJ2-3): KAGVTQTPRYLIKTRGQQVTLSCSPISGHRSVSWYQQTPGQGLQFLFEYFSETQRNKGNFPGRFSGRQFSNSRSEMNVSTLELGDSALYLCASSNTPGLAGDVGDTQYFGPGTRLTVL.

In the case of this clone: This sample also contains other DNA sequences that code for the same CDR3. The chain is built from TRBV5-6 and TRBJ2-3; TRBD1 is a possible D gene (5 bases). Trimming removed 2 bases from V and 4 bases from J, with 5 bases in between. CDR1 and CDR2 from the germline V gene are SGHDT and YYEEEE. CDR3 length: 12 residues. The DNA for the CDR3 is TGTGCCAGCAGCTTAGGGGCAGATACGCAGTATTTT. Translation gives CASSLGADTQYF.

The chain employs TRBV13 and TRBJ2-1; 9 positions match TRBD2. With V trimmed by 5 bases and J by 9 bases, 11 bases remained unmatched. CDR1 PRHDT and CDR2 FYEKMQ come from the germline V gene (reference sequence). This CDR3 spans 15 amino acids. In DNA, the CDR3 is TGTGCCAGCAGCCTGCGGCGGGGACTAGCAGGTGAGCAGTTCTTC. This translates into CASSLRRGLAGEQFF. Full variable domain (rest looked up from reference TRBV13 and TRBJ2-1): AAGVIQSPRHLIKEKRETATLKCYPIPRHDTVYWYQQGPGQDPQFLISFYEKMQSDKGSIPDRFSAQQFSDYHSELNMSSLELGDSALYFCASSLRRGLAGEQFFGPGTRLTVL.

The V and J genes are TRBV27 and TRBJ2-7; TRBD1 aligns across 8 bases. The CDR3 spans 16 residues. Germline V gives CDR1 MNHEY, CDR2 SMNVEV (reference sequence). The ends lost 0 bases at V and 4 bases at J; junction bases unmatched: 8. CDR3 sequence (DNA): TGTGCCAGCAGTTTATCGCCCGGGACAGGTGCGTACGAGCAGTACTTC. Protein: CASSLSPGTGAYEQYF.

V is TRBV5-1 and J is TRBJ2-7; D is uncertain. Germline CDR1 is SGHRS and CDR2 is YFSETQ. This CDR3 region has 15 residues. The V end lost 0 bases, the J end lost 0 bases, and 10 bases lay between the germline ends. CDR3 residues: CASSLVLGYSYEQYF. DNA of the CDR3: TGCGCCAGCAGCTTGGTCTTGGGCTACTCCTACGAGCAGTACTTC.

V gene TRBV25-1 combines with J gene TRBJ2-5; 7 bases are shared with TRBD1. The CDR3 has 15 residues. With V trimmed by 5 bases and J by 2 bases, 8 bases remained unmatched. The germline gives CDR1 MGHDK, CDR2 SYGVNS. The CDR3 protein is CASSSRDSVQETQYF. The CDR3 DNA reads TGTGCCAGCAGTAGCCGGGACAGTGTGCAAGAGACCCAGTACTTC.

J is TRBJ2-1 and V is TRBV4-3; D remains unclear. Germline CDR1 reads LGHNA; CDR2 reads YSLEER. The germline V and J ends were trimmed by 1 base and 10 bases, with 14 bases remaining between them. This CDR3 is 14 amino acids long. CDR3 DNA sequence: TGCGCCAGCAGCCAAGGGGCCGGGTTAGGGGAGCAGTTCTTC. Protein product: CASSQGAGLGEQFF.

The V call is TRBV29-1, the J call TRBJ1-1; possible D gene TRBD1, 5 bases. V lost 0 bases to trimming and J lost 10 bases, with 12 bases between them. This CDR3 has 12 residues. Germline CDR1 reads SQVTM; CDR2 reads ANQGSEA. The CDR3 sequence: CSVEEGVFGAFF. Here the CDR3 DNA reads TGCAGCGTTGAAGAAGGGGTTTTTGGAGCTTTCTTT.

With respect to this clone: One end of the junction varies from germline; a read error may be responsible. The rearrangement joins TRBV19 to TRBJ2-5; 9 nucleotides match TRBD1. The CDR3 contains 15 residues. Germline CDR1 reads LNHDA; CDR2 reads SQIVND (reference sequence). For the CDR3, the DNA is TGTGCCAGTAGTGTAGAGACAGGGGGTTGGGAGACCCAGTACTTC. The encoded protein is CASSVETGGWETQYF.